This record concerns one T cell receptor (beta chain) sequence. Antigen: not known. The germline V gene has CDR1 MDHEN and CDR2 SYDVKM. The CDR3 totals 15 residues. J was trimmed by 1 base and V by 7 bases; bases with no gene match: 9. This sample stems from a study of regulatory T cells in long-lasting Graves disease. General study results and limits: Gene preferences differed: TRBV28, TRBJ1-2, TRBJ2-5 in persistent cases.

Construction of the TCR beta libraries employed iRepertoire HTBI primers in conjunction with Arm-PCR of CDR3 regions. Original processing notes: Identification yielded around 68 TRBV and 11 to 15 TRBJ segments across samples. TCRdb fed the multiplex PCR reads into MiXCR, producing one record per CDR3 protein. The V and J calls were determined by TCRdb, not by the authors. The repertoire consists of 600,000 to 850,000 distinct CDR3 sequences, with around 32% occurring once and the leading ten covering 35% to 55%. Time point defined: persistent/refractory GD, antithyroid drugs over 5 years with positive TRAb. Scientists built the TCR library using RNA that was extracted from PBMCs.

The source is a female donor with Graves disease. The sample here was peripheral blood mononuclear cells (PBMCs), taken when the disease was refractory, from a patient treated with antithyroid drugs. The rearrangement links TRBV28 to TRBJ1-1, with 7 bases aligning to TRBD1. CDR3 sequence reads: CASTKLTGRNTEAFF. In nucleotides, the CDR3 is TGTGCCAGCACCAAGTTGACAGGGCGGAACACTGAAGCTTTCTTT.